This T cell receptor (beta chain) originates from a study of cytomegalovirus exposure and HLA in healthy donors (dated by TCRdb to 2015 to 2018). With respect to the entire study: An earlier analysis of approximately 600 of the donors reported 250 to 350 Gb of sequence data and 120 million or so unique TCR beta sequences from 150 million to 200 million T cells. A later genetic analysis used genome-wide SNP genotypes for about 60% of the roughly 700 donors, treating that subset as a discovery cohort. Donor age, sex, ethnicity and CMV serostatus were compiled together with the repertoire data. Among around 400 genotyped donors of the cohort, an average of around 240,000 unique TCR beta nucleotide sequences were sequenced per donor, around 20% of them non-productive. HLA typing covered class I and class II loci at four-digit resolution. Among the roughly 380 genotyped donors, around 81% belonged to the genetic ancestry cluster associated with self-reported Caucasian donors. The study combined high-throughput TCR immunosequencing, statistical association of individual TCRs with disease status, and machine learning to predict cytomegalovirus infection status. To study patterns of TCR occurrence, a later analysis re-analyzed previously published TCR beta repertoires from around 660 donors and added high-resolution HLA genotyping. In the later analysis, no new phenotypic data were used to find candidate immune exposures; instead, reliance was placed on TCR beta sequences and their occurrence across donors. A separate validation cohort of 90 to 150 different subjects was used in addition to the approximately 610-subject first cohort. Typing coverage differed by locus: A, B, C, DRB1 and DQB1 were typed in roughly 629-630 donors, DQA1 in about 510, DPA1 in around 580, and DPB1 in around 440. The study used immunosequencing to profile the T cell repertoires of 600 to 850 subjects and linked those repertoires to cytomegalovirus serostatus. To decide whether each TCR beta V gene segment behaved as functional or pseudogenic, an earlier analysis of fewer than 750 of the donors relied on high-throughput TCR beta sequencing. Every discovery cohort repertoire had been produced on one sequencing platform. Roughly 300 gigabases of sequencing data and tens of millions of unique TCR sequences were included in an early release covering about 700 HLA-typed donors. Five DR-DQ haplotypes were treated as single units for association and clustering because of strong linkage in the cohort. The aim of the study was to test whether cataloging public T cell receptors could identify signatures of past pathogen exposure.

Worth noting for this clone: The clone's antigen remains unknown. No base-level quality is on record; no much larger clone is a single base apart.

CDR1 is given as MGHDK and CDR2 as SYGVNS, both from the germline V gene. V has 7 bases trimmed and J has 4 bases trimmed; junction bases matching no gene number 8. There are 14 amino acids in the CDR3, from cysteine to phenylalanine inclusive. The retained sequence is limited to the CDR3, 42 bases, with the frame set at the first base. The investigation overall reported the following: Roughly uniform sequencing depth across donors was assumed in presence/absence analyses, although this assumption may not hold. Roughly 17 rarely observed V segments, including chromosome 9 orphons, were excluded from the earlier analysis of several hundred of the donors because counts were too low. Linkage disequilibrium might explain the correlated functional status among segregating V segments, but an unknown experimental factor could not be ruled out. At a false discovery rate of 0.05, a later analysis linked some 17,000 TCR beta sequences to specific HLA alleles. In a later analysis, HLA-associated TCR beta chains showed more clonal expansion and lower generation probabilities than non-associated chains that were equally common. A cluster of highly shared sequence variants was judged likely to be a technical artifact of the sequencing pipeline. The authors suggested that the approach could potentially be extended to other disease states and immunological phenotypes. A later analysis found that TCR association rates varied across HLA loci, with DRB1 alleles showing the most associated TCRs and HLA-C alleles the fewest. In an earlier analysis of 587 of the donors, most TCR beta V segments appeared in productive rearrangements about 90% or about 30% of the time, broadly matching IMGT annotations. Because some donors lacked HLA typing at each locus, the association tests relied only on the typed subset. Several of the top co-occurrence clusters appeared to be linked to parvovirus B19, influenza, CMV and Epstein-Barr virus, according to a later analysis. Assigning TCR associations to individual alleles was difficult when HLA alleles, especially DR and DQ, strongly co-occurred. Some IMGT-functional V segments, including TRBV6-2 and TRBV6-3, could not be told apart with the 87-base-pair reads, so those segments were excluded. A later genetic analysis reported fewer N-insertions in productive TCRs among donors in an Asian-associated ancestry cluster than the roughly 650-donor mean. In vitro tests confirmed that three of the cytomegalovirus-associated TCR beta chains recognize cytomegalovirus antigens. For the cohort, immune exposure information was limited to CMV serostatus. The classifier was reported to diagnose cytomegalovirus status with high specificity and sensitivity in both the original and validation cohorts. In this cohort, only TCR beta chains were sequenced, and detectable features were limited by the absence of alpha or paired-chain data. Across donors, most TCR sequences were observed very rarely, whereas some public TCRs were present in many individuals. The study gave a list of about 160 TCR beta chains associated with cytomegalovirus. A further reported finding was that TCR beta sequences accurately predicted the HLA-A and HLA-B alleles for most subjects in the first cohort. In a later genetic analysis, a missense DCLRE1C variant was associated with V-gene and J-gene trimming of TCR beta chains, and the association was replicated in an independent cohort. According to a later analysis, most CMV-associated TCR beta chains appeared to be HLA-restricted, and the HLA associations seemed to be driven largely by CMV exposure.

Library prep was done by the immunoSEQ multiplex PCR assay. The multiplex PCR relied on a mix of 60 forward primers for TCR Vbeta segments and 13 reverse primers for TCR Jbeta segments. Amplification of the CDR3 region of rearranged TCR beta genes was performed with a multiplex PCR assay on genomic DNA. Amplified TCR beta libraries were sequenced as 87-base-pair reads on the Illumina HiSeq System. Per the authors' processing: In a later analysis, roughly 80 million unique TCR beta chains were counted across the approximately 640 repertoires, and approximately 11 million of these chains were shared by at least two donors. Raw reads were error-corrected and collapsed into unique sequences with a nearest-neighbor algorithm that merged closely related sequences to remove PCR and sequencing errors. CDR3 sequences were aligned to IMGT reference sequences to assign V, D and J gene segments. For a sequence to be retained, a match of at least six nucleotides was required to both a V gene segment and a J gene segment. Rearrangements were classified as productive when the CDR3 lacked stop codons and remained in frame with V and J, and all other rearrangements were classified as non-productive. CDR3 was defined according to IMGT convention as the region running from the second conserved V-encoded cysteine to the conserved J-encoded phenylalanine. The earlier analysis of approximately 590 of the donors excluded any sequence lacking an unambiguous match to a single V gene segment. An earlier analysis of fewer than 750 of the donors classified V segments as functional when productive rearrangements were above 56.7% and as segregating when the standard deviation between donors was above 5%. To diagnose cytomegalovirus status from the catalog of TCR beta chain sequences, a statistical classification framework was built. V and J gene assignment, in a later analysis, came from comparing TCR nucleotide sequences with IMGT/GENE-DB human TR gene sequences. A later analysis assigned CDR3 sequences and most-parsimonious VDJ recombination scenarios with the TCRdist pipeline. A later analysis defined each TCR beta chain by its CDR3 amino acid sequence plus V-gene family, and excluded reads lacking a unique V-gene family. A later analysis removed several hundred highly shared, low-generation-probability nucleotide sequences to deal with suspected cross-contamination and a sequencing artifact. For each public chain, a later analysis derived a clonal expansion index from normalized ranks of inferred template counts within each repertoire. In a later analysis, generation probabilities were computed using a VDJ recombination model fitted to out-of-frame rearrangements, and the results were checked against IGoR. Hypergeometric tests were used in a later analysis to score TCR-TCR, TCR-HLA and TCR-CMV co-occurrence, with a repertoire-size bias correction applied to the TCR pairs. A later analysis estimated false discovery rates by permuting HLA or CMV assignments 20 times. In a later analysis, co-occurring TCRs were grouped using DBSCAN, with TCRdist sequence similarity added in when clustering inside HLA-allele-positive subsets. Repertoires with fewer than 30,000 or more than 120,000 public chains, plus five repertoires with anomalous nucleotide sharing, were excluded from co-occurrence clustering. TCRdb's version of the immuneACCESS table is confined to in-frame rearrangements and falls short of the full clone set. An unresolved V gene accounts for under half of the shortfall where checked; the remainder is of unknown origin. The DNA gave D and trimming, while V, J and clone size come from that table. Counted in this sample were approximately 150,000 clones; approximately 80% of them appeared once. Roughly 2.7% of the sample comes from the top ten.

The cohort consisted of hundreds of healthy bone marrow donors. At the time of sampling, all cohort members were nominally healthy, though unrecorded immune exposures were likely present. The donor was CMV seronegative and belonged to the group of over 300 seronegative cohort members. Every donor gave a peripheral blood sample, and the peripheral blood mononuclear cells from that sample were used for TCR beta sequencing. Genomic DNA extraction from the blood cell samples was performed with the Qiagen DNeasy Blood Extraction Kit. The rearranged chain carries TRBV25-1 and TRBJ1-2, with TRBD1 identical over 8 junction bases. Sequencing was carried out using PBMCs. This clonotype was sampled from a boy aged 2 to 10 in good health and CMV-seronegative. The CDR3 reads CASTGTGRRYGYTF. The base sequence is TGTGCCAGCACGGGGACAGGCAGGCGCTATGGCTACACCTTC.